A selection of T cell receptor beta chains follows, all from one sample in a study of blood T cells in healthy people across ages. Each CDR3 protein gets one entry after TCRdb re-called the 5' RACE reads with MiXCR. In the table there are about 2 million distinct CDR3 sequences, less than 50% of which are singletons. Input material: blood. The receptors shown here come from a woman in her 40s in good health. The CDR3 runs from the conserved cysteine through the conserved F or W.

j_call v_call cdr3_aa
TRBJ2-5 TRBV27 CASSFYLGGAQETQYF
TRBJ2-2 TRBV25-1 CASSPPTRLAGVTGELFF
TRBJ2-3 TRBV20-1 CSAGERAESGRSTDTQYF
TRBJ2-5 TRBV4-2 CASSQETTPETQYF
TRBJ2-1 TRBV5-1 CASSIQTGGYDEQFF
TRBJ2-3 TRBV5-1 CASSLEYNTDTQYF
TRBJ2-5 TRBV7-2 CASSPPGQAKETQYF
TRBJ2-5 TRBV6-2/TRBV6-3 CASSYPGGGQETQYF
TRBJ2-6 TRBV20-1 CSAPSGQGFVGANVLTF
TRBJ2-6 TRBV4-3 CASSQAQGTVSGANVLTF
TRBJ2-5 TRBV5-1 CASSLGPVREETQYF
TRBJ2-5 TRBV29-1 CSSSFAGGIQETQYF
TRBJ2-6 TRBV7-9 CASSLGGLGQSGANVLTF
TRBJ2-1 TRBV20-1 CSPDRRTGQFF
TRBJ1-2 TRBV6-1 CASSEARENYGYTF
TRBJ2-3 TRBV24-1 CATTRGIGDTQYF
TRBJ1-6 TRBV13 CASSLGGDGGSPLHF
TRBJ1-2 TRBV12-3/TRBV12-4 CASSSRRQSGYTF
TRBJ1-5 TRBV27 CASSSRRSNQPQHF
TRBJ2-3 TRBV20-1 CALGGRDRSTDTQYF
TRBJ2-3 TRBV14 CASSQDHMADTRYF
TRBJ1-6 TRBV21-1 CASSKGAGRANSPLHF
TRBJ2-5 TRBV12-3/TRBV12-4 CASSYRGLSETRYF
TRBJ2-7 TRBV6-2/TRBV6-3 CASSWDSRDEQYF
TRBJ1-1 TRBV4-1 CASSQGSLSGILDTEAFF
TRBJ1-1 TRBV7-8 CASSQKVNTEAFF
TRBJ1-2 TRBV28 CASSGGGGARNYGYTF
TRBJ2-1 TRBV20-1 CSARGTPQLSGYNEQFF
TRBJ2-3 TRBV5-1 CASSLVQGKDTQYF
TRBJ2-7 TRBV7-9 CASSVDGGSSYEQYF
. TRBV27 CASRPTMSGYEQYF
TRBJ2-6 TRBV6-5 CASSRYTDSGANVLTF
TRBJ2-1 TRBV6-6 CASRRVSYNEQFF
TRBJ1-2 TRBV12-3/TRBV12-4 CASSFDQARTTGGLNYGYTF
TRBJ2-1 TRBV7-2 CASSSPDRGNDEQFF
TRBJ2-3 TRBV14 CASSLTPTGLALADTQYF
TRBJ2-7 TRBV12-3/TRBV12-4 CASRTSGGASYEQYF
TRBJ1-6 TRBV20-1 CSARERDAGNSPLHF
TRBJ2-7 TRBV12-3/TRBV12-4 CASSFRGAGEQYF
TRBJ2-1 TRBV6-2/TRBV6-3 CASTGFTTGLETQFF
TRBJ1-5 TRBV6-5 CASSLRGVTGADQPQHF
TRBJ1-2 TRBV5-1 CASRGPETGTASYGYTF
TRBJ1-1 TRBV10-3 CAISVAGEAFF
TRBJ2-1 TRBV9 CASSAQGSHSEQFF
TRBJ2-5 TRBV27 CASSLRLAGGGETQYF
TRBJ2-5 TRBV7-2 CASSSPGAGGSYNEQYF
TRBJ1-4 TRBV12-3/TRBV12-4 CASRSRGDGEKLFF
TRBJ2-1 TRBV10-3 CAISEFEFSDNEQFF
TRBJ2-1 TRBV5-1 CASSLIAGAYNEQFF
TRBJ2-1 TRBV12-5 CASASQGLTYNEQFF
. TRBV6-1 CASSDKYEQYF
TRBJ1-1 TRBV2 CATTGGRWTEAFF
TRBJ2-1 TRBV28 CASSLPLAGAVYNEQFF
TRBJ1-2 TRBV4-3 CASSLNNRGLYGYTF
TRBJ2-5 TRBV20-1 CSARDGGGGAETQYF
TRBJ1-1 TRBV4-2 CASSQRTGGRTEAFF
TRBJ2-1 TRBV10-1 CASSVTSGSSYNEQFF
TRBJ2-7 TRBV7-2 CASSLERGRTGDNEQYF
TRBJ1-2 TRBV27 CASSPGTGGRYYGYTF